This TCR beta chain originates from a study of vaccination and CD4 T cells after COVID-19. For the study at large: Convalescent cases consisted of six males and four females, of whom two were Hispanic.

Specified treatment: approximately 10-day PBMC culture with coronavirus spike peptide pools or control peptides (ViraFEST assay). Sequence data for DNA of cultured CD4+ T cells were generated by the Oncomine TCR Beta short-read assay. One entry per CDR3 protein, called by TCRdb with MiXCR from the PCR reads. The repertoire has nearly 15,000 distinct CDR3 sequences, about 83% of them found once; the top ten carry around 9.5%. A word on this clonotype: The target antigen is unknown.

The material sequenced was CD4+ T cells from blood, cultured in vitro, taken after SARS-CoV-2 vaccination. This TCR derives from a human donor who received a COVID-19 vaccine.

The CDR3 region has the DNA TGTGCCAGTAGTCGGCCGGGTAACTATGGCTACACCTTC. Protein sequence: CASSRPGNYGYTF. The chain combines TRBV19 with TRBJ1-2; D is unclear. V lost 5 bases and J lost 1, with 8 bases in between. The CDR3 runs 13 residues. Germline lookup yields CDR1 LNHDA and CDR2 SQIVND (reference sequence).